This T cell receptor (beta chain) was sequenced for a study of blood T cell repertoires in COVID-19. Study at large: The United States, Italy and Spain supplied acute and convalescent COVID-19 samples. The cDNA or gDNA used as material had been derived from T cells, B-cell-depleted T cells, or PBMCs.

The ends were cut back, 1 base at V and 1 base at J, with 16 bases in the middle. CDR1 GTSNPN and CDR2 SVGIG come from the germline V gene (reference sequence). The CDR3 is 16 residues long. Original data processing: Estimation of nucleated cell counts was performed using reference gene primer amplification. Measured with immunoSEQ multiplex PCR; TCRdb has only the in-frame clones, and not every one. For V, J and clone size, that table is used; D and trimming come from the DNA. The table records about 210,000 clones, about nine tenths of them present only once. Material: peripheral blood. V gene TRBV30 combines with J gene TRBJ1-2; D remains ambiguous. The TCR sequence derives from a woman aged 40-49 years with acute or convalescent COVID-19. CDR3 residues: CAWSAAGGLDNYGYTF. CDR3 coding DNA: TGTGCCTGGAGTGCCGCGGGCGGATTGGATAACTATGGCTACACCTTC.